Presented here are 26 T cell receptor beta chains from one specimen sequenced in a study of neurological immune-mediated disorders. TCRdb called the 5' RACE reads again in MiXCR, with one record for every CDR3 protein. The sample lists 90,000 to 150,000 distinct CDR3 sequences, about 3.4% occurring once. Sequencing used PBMCs. These TCRs come from a woman in her thirties with multiple sclerosis.

Many counts were recorded for this clonotype. CDR3 DNA: TGTGCCTGGGAGAAGAATTCACCCCTCCACTTT. It translates to CAWEKNSPLHF. The chain employs TRBV30 and TRBJ1-6; D remains unclear. Per the germline V gene, CDR1 is GTSNPN and CDR2 is SVGIG (reference sequence). Trimming shortened V by 5 bases and J by 7 bases, and 6 bases separated the two germline ends. This CDR3 region has 11 residues.

Only a few counts were recorded for this clonotype. The chain carries TRBV30 and TRBJ1-2; D may be TRBD1 (5 bases). The V gene lost 0 bases and the J gene lost 6 bases, with 8 bases spanning the gap. This CDR3 has 12 residues. Germline V gene data show CDR1 as GTSNPN and CDR2 as SVGIG (reference sequence). Written as DNA, the CDR3 is TGTGCCTGGAGTGTAGCCAGGGATGGCTACACCTTC. Its protein product is CAWSVARDGYTF.

This clonotype was seen ten or more times. The chain carries TRBV20-1 and TRBJ1-1; TRBD1 agrees at 11 bases. V shed 3 bases, J shed 0 bases, and the junction held 9 bases outside the gene matches. The CDR3 totals 17 residues. Per germline, CDR1 DFQATT and CDR2 SNEGSKA (reference sequence). CDR3 residues: CSARWDRGLSMNTEAFF. The CDR3 bases are TGCAGTGCTAGGTGGGACAGGGGGTTGTCGATGAACACTGAAGCTTTCTTT.

At least ten counts were recorded for this clonotype. V gene TRBV20-1 combines with J gene TRBJ1-2; D perhaps matches TRBD1 (5 bases). V was trimmed by 3 bases and J by 2 bases, leaving 16 bases between them. The CDR3 extends over 15 amino acids. CDR1 and CDR2 from the germline V gene are DFQATT and SNEGSKA (reference sequence). CDR3 in DNA: TGCAGTGCTAGGCTTTCCTTAGAGGGGAACTATGGCTACACCTTC. This codes for CSARLSLEGNYGYTF.

This clonotype has ten or more counts. V is TRBV7-9 and J is TRBJ1-1, with D perhaps TRBD1 (5 bases). Germline V lookup: CDR1 SEHNR, CDR2 FQNEAQ (reference sequence). Trimming took off 3 bases at V and 4 bases at J, with 12 bases between the two ends. The CDR3 consists of 14 residues. The CDR3 DNA reads as TGTGCCAGCAGCTTGAACCTGGGGACCACTGAAGCTTTCTTT. Translating it yields CASSLNLGTTEAFF.

This clonotype was picked up many times. The V call is TRBV20-1, the J call TRBJ2-4; TRBD1 is a possible D gene (5 bases). The V gene lost 6 bases and the J gene lost 0 bases, with 12 bases spanning the gap. The CDR3 consists of 14 residues. Germline values: CDR1 DFQATT, CDR2 SNEGSKA (reference sequence). CDR3 protein: CSASDSVAKNIQYF. The CDR3 DNA is TGCAGTGCAAGCGACAGTGTAGCCAAAAACATTCAGTACTTC.

This clonotype was seen ten or more times. The V and J genes are TRBV5-1 and TRBJ2-7; either TRBD1 or TRBD2 may fit D (5 bases each). V lost 0 bases and J 7 bases, leaving 17 bases between the germline ends. CDR1 SGHRS and CDR2 YFSETQ come from the germline V gene. The CDR3 covers 15 residues. The chain's CDR3 is CASSLAGNGAREQYF. As DNA, the CDR3 is TGCGCCAGCAGCTTGGCTGGGAACGGGGCGCGGGAGCAGTACTTC.

This clonotype was seen more than once but under ten times. The chain couples TRBV20-1 to TRBJ2-7; 9 bases fit TRBD2. The CDR3 has 16 residues. V gave up 6 bases and J gave up 2 bases; unmatched junction bases: 14. Germline V gene lookup returns CDR1 DFQATT and CDR2 SNEGSKA (reference sequence). The CDR3 region has the DNA TGCAGTGCCGAGGGGGTCTTAGCGGGGGCCGCCTACGAGCAGTACTTC. Residues: CSAEGVLAGAAYEQYF.

This clonotype occurred many times. The chain joins TRBV6-2 or TRBV6-3 to TRBJ2-7, with 8 bases that match TRBD2. The CDR3 covers 11 residues. Germline V lookup: CDR1 MNHEY, CDR2 SVGEGT. Unmatched junction bases numbered 4, after V lost 6 bases and J lost 9 bases. The CDR3 region is CASRGTSWQYF. The CDR3 DNA is TGTGCCAGCAGGGGGACTAGTTGGCAGTACTTC.

This clonotype was counted at least ten times. This chain joins TRBV20-1 and TRBJ2-1; 7 bases align to TRBD2. Trimming took 6 bases from V and 4 from J; bases not matched to a gene: 9. This CDR3 has 14 amino acids. CDR1 DFQATT and CDR2 SNEGSKA come from the germline V gene (reference sequence). The chain's CDR3 is CSAGSGLEYNEQFF. CDR3 nucleotides: TGCAGTGCCGGTTCAGGACTAGAATACAATGAGCAGTTCTTC.

This clonotype has ten or more counts. This chain joins TRBV12-3 or TRBV12-4 and TRBJ1-1; D may be TRBD1 (6 bases). The germline V and J ends were trimmed by 4 bases and 7 bases, with 16 bases remaining between them. This CDR3 has 14 amino acids. The CDR3 loop is CASSWGPLDSEAFF. The CDR3 region has the DNA TGTGCCAGCAGTTGGGGGCCGTTAGATAGTGAAGCTTTCTTT.

This clonotype was recorded at least ten times. The genes are TRBV5-1 and TRBJ2-5, with 7 bases lining up with TRBD2. Germline CDR1 reads SGHRS; CDR2 reads YFSETQ. Losses at the gene ends were 0 bases for V and 2 bases for J; bases not matched to a gene: 4. The CDR3 extends over 15 amino acids. CDR3 sequence reads: CASSLGLASQETQYF. In DNA, the CDR3 is TGCGCCAGCAGCTTGGGACTAGCTTCGCAAGAGACCCAGTACTTC.

In its sample, this clonotype was seen a few times. This sequence may be a read error, since a much larger clone differs from it by one base. The chain couples TRBV7-8 to TRBJ1-3, with D hard to call. Looked up from germline, CDR1 is SGHVS and CDR2 is FQNEAQ. This CDR3 has 14 residues. The DNA of the CDR3 is TGTGCCAGCAGCTTAACGGAGGCTGGAAAAACCATATATTTT. Amino acid sequence: CASSLTEAGKTIYF.

The table lists this clonotype with many counts. The chain links TRBV4-3 to TRBJ1-1; tentative D call: TRBD1 (5 bases). Germline V gene lookup returns CDR1 LGHNA and CDR2 YSLEER. The CDR3 is 16 residues long. V lost 4 bases to trimming and J lost 0 bases, with 15 bases between them. CDR3 coding DNA: TGCGCCAGCAGCCGATCGACAGTGGTGATGAACACTGAAGCTTTCTTT. It is translated as CASSRSTVVMNTEAFF.

This clonotype was detected many times. The V call is TRBV20-1, the J call TRBJ2-5; D is perhaps TRBD1 or TRBD2 (5 bases each). The length of the CDR3 is 13 residues. V was trimmed by 6 bases and J by 5 bases, leaving 16 bases between them. The V gene's germline CDR1 is DFQATT and CDR2 SNEGSKA (reference sequence). The DNA for the CDR3 is TGCAGTGCCCCCGAGGGGATACTGGAGACCCAGTACTTC. Translation: CSAPEGILETQYF.

This clonotype was counted ten times or more. This chain links TRBV25-1 with TRBJ2-3; perhaps TRBD2 as D (5 bases). Germline V CDR1 and CDR2: MGHDK, SYGVNS. V lost 6 bases and J lost 0, with 7 bases in between. This CDR3 spans 13 amino acids. The CDR3 sequence: CASRRASTDTQYF. The CDR3 DNA reads as TGTGCCAGCAGGCGGGCTAGCACAGATACGCAGTATTTT.

This clonotype appeared many times. V usage is TRBV6-6 and J usage is TRBJ1-6; the match to TRBD1 covers 7 bases. CDR1 is MNHNY, CDR2 SVGAGI, per germline (reference sequence). This CDR3 comprises 13 residues. J lost 7 bases, V lost 6 bases, and 3 bases had no gene match. CDR3 region: CASRQQGNSPLHF. The DNA of the CDR3 is TGTGCCAGCAGACAACAGGGGAATTCACCCCTCCACTTT.

This clonotype was observed many times. The chain has TRBV7-9 and TRBJ1-6, with D perhaps matching TRBD1 (5 bases). Germline loops: CDR1 SEHNR, CDR2 FQNEAQ (reference sequence). There are 14 residues in the CDR3. Between the trimmed V and J ends, which lost 5 bases and 6 bases, there was a span of 11 bases. Here the CDR3 DNA reads TGTGCCAGCAGCCGGGACGGGGGTAATTCACCCCTCCACTTT. Translating gives CASSRDGGNSPLHF. Full variable domain (rest looked up from reference TRBV7-9 and TRBJ1-6): DTGVSQNPRHKITKRGQNVTFRCDPISEHNRLYWYRQTLGQGPEFLTYFQNEAQLEKSRLLSDRFSAERPKGSFSTLEIQRTEQGDSAMYLCASSRDGGNSPLHFGNGTRLTVT.

This clonotype was detected ten times or more. The rearrangement uses TRBV4-1 and TRBJ2-5; weak D call: TRBD1 (6 bases). V lost 3 bases and J 7 bases, leaving 21 bases between the germline ends. The CDR3 runs 16 residues. Germline-derived CDR1 and CDR2 are MGHRA and YSYEKL. The DNA of the CDR3 is TGCGCCAGCAGCCAGGGGACACCGTCCTTTGAGGGGACCCAGTACTTC. Protein product: CASSQGTPSFEGTQYF.

This clonotype was counted ten times or more. The chain has TRBV20-1 and TRBJ1-4; D unresolved. Trimming left V 3 bases short and J 7 bases short, with 24 bases between. The germline V gene encodes CDR1 DFQATT and CDR2 SNEGSKA (reference sequence). This CDR3 is built from 17 residues. The CDR3 nucleotides are TGCAGTGCTAGTCCTTCCCGGGCGAATCCGTGGTTTGAAAAACTGTTTTTT. Residues: CSASPSRANPWFEKLFF.

As regards this clonotype: The CDR3 carries no conserved terminal phenylalanine or tryptophan, so it likely arises from a read error. The rearrangement links TRBV7-8 to TRBJ2-1; no clear D gene. Between the trimmed V and J ends, which lost 7 bases and 0 bases, there was a span of 13 bases. This CDR3 is 15 amino acids long. Germline CDR1 SGHVS, CDR2 FQNEAQ. The CDR3 nucleotides are TGTGCCAGCACCCCGACTGGTAGCTCCTACAATGAGCAGTTCAAC. It translates to CASTPTGSSYNEQFN.

This clonotype was seen at least ten times. The chain has TRBV5-8 and TRBJ1-5; 8 bases are shared with TRBD1. Looked up from germline, CDR1 is SGHTS and CDR2 is YDEGEE. With V trimmed by 4 bases and J by 5 bases, 11 bases remained unmatched. This CDR3 has 16 amino acids. This chain's CDR3 is CASSPGQGLFYQPQHF. DNA for the CDR3: TGTGCCAGCAGCCCAGGACAGGGTCTATTCTATCAGCCCCAGCATTTT.

Note on this clonotype: A much larger clone sits a single nucleotide away, making a read error possible. The rearrangement joins TRBV20-1 to TRBJ1-4, with D possibly matching TRBD1 (5 bases). Germline-derived CDR1 and CDR2 are DFQATT and SNEGSKA (reference sequence). Trimming pared 7 bases from V and 15 bases from J, leaving 18 bases between. The CDR3 spans 11 residues. The CDR3 loop reads CSVTDKDRVFF. In DNA, the CDR3 is TGCAGTGTGACGGACAAGGACCGAGTGTTTTTT.

This clonotype was seen at least ten times. This chain uses TRBV20-1 with TRBJ2-2; D ambiguous. With 3 bases removed from V and 4 bases from J, the gap between germline ends came to 18 bases. Germline V gives CDR1 DFQATT, CDR2 SNEGSKA (reference sequence). The CDR3 consists of 16 residues. This chain's CDR3 is CSARADGVMGTGELFF. For the CDR3, the DNA is TGCAGTGCTAGGGCGGACGGAGTAATGGGCACCGGGGAGCTGTTTTTT.

In its sample, this clonotype was seen many times. This chain links TRBV7-2 with TRBJ1-6; D may be TRBD1 (5 bases). Deletions cut 1 base from V and 9 bases from J, with 13 bases between. The CDR3 totals 15 residues. Germline V lookup: CDR1 SGHTA, CDR2 FQGNSA. CDR3 amino acids: CASSLVQIGGSPLHF. CDR3 DNA sequence: TGTGCCAGCAGCTTAGTCCAAATCGGGGGTTCACCCCTCCACTTT.

This clonotype was seen ten or more times. CDR3 nucleotide sequence: TGCAGCGCTGGGACACCCGAAGAGACCCAGTACTTC. Translating it yields CSAGTPEETQYF. The genes are TRBV29-1 and TRBJ2-5; maybe TRBD1 (6 bases). Per the germline V gene, CDR1 is SQVTM and CDR2 is ANQGSEA. The CDR3 sequence is 12 residues long. V was cut by 7 bases and J by 3 bases, with 12 bases left in between.